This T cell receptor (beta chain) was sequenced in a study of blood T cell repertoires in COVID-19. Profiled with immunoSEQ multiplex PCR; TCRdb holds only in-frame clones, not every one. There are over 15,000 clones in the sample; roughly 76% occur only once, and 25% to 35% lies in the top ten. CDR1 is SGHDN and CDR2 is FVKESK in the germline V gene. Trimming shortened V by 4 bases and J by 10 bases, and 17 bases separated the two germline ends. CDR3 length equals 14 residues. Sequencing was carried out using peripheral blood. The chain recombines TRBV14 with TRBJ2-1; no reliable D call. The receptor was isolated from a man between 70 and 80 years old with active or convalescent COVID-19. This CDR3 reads CASSPYHQSTEQFF. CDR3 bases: TGTGCCAGCAGCCCCTACCATCAATCTACCGAGCAGTTCTTC.